This T cell receptor (beta chain) was sequenced for a study of CD8 T cells in ankylosing spondylitis (dated 2017 in TCRdb). In terms of the full investigation: To find TCR variants linked to disease, the study profiled T cell receptor beta repertoires in ankylosing spondylitis patients and healthy donors. In total, the full study cohort was made up of 110 or so healthy donors and about two dozen ankylosing spondylitis patients. Peripheral blood samples were taken, and synovial fluid was additionally collected from ankylosing spondylitis patients. Overall results and qualifications from the work: According to the report, matched synovial fluid samples from ankylosing spondylitis patients were significantly enriched for the disease-linked clones. Some TCR beta motif variants had previously been reported in synovial fluid and blood of reactive arthritis patients, which suggested common disease-initiation mechanisms. In peripheral blood, the disease-linked clones were found at relatively low frequencies and had a CD8+ phenotype. Blood from ankylosing spondylitis patients appeared to be characterized by a TCR beta motif composed of under 10 highly homologous amino acid variants.

The germline V gene gives CDR1 as SGHRS and CDR2 as YFSETQ. V is cut by 2 bases and J by 2 bases, and the space between the germline ends is 11 bases. The CDR3 contains 15 residues, cysteine and phenylalanine counted. Of all the DNA, just the CDR3 is kept, 45 bases in frame from base 1. The sequencing machine was an Illumina HiSeq 2500. TCR beta libraries were prepared by quantitative 5'-RACE with molecular barcodes. The authors processed their data as follows. Disease-linked TCR variants were identified with a new computational method built on a probabilistic model of VDJ rearrangement. TCRdb itself trimmed the public reads at Q25 with fastp, ran MiXCR and retained productive beta chains. Rows are combined by CDR3 protein, so each entry shows the most common genes and DNA. V and J calls and clone size were set by TCRdb, not the authors. Within this sample are fewer than 750,000 distinct CDR3 sequences, with around 19% of them counted one time only. Of the sample, under 20% falls within the top ten clones.

This clonotype came up a few times. What this receptor recognizes is not known. The input lacks base qualities; no much larger clone sits a single base away. This receptor was taken from a male donor with ankylosing spondylitis. The V gene is TRBV5-1 and the J gene is TRBJ2-1, with TRBD2 tentatively as D gene (5 bases match). Sequencing was done on a sample of blood, either unsorted or a sorted T cell fraction (not recorded which). The nucleotides read TGCGCCAGCAGCTTAAGCGGAGCTACCTACAATGAGCAGTTCTTC. This codes for CASSLSGATYNEQFF.